These 5 T cell receptor beta chains originate from one sample sequenced in a study of spatial heterogeneity in lung cancer. Study-level points and caveats: Tumor mutation count correlated with how many alpha and beta TCRs expanded intratumorally.

As for time point: sample taken at primary tumor resection. These TCRs' antigens remain unknown. TCRdb fed the 5' RACE reads into MiXCR, producing one record per CDR3 protein. The sample has approximately 9,700 distinct CDR3 sequences, approximately 12% seen once; the top ten hold about 11%. This specimen consisted of lung tumor tissue, obtained at surgery. These receptors came from a male donor with early-stage non-small cell lung cancer.

This clonotype showed up many times. The library was prepared for alpha chains; this beta chain is a stray read, so its frequency means little. The gene calls are TRBV3-1 and TRBJ2-3; 8 bases line up with TRBD2. Germline values: CDR1 LGHDT, CDR2 YNNKEL (reference sequence). This CDR3 spans 15 amino acids. V was clipped by 2 bases and J by 3 bases; unmatched bases: 4. The DNA of the CDR3 is TGTGCCAGCAGCCAATACGCGGGAGGAACAGATACGCAGTATTTT. This translates into CASSQYAGGTDTQYF.

There are many counts of this clonotype. Within a library made for alpha chains, this beta chain is off target, and its count is uninformative. The V and J genes are TRBV28 and TRBJ2-7; 12 bases agree with TRBD2. This CDR3 region has 14 residues. Germline V gene lookup returns CDR1 MDHEN and CDR2 SYDVKM. Germline trimming cut 8 bases from V and 5 bases from J; bases unmatched to any gene: 7. CDR3 amino acids: CASGGLAGSHEQYF. CDR3 DNA sequence: TGTGCCAGCGGAGGACTAGCGGGGTCCCACGAGCAGTACTTC.

This clonotype was detected a few times. A library prepared for alpha chains yielded this beta chain as an off-target read; its size is of little meaning. V usage is TRBV20-1 and J usage is TRBJ2-3; D may be TRBD1 (5 bases). CDR1 is DFQATT, CDR2 SNEGSKA, per germline (reference sequence). There are 15 residues in the CDR3. Trimming shortened V by 0 bases and J by 6 bases, and 16 bases separated the two germline ends. CDR3 nucleotide sequence: TGCAGTGCTAGAGAGCAGGGCGGAGCTGGGGATACGCAGTATTTT. Translating gives CSAREQGGAGDTQYF.

Many counts were recorded for this clonotype. This beta chain was picked up by a library intended for alpha chains and is off target, so its count carries little meaning. J is TRBJ1-4 and V is TRBV4-1, with 7 bases that match TRBD1. Trimming at V came to 0 bases and at J to 8 bases, leaving 6 bases not matched to a gene. The CDR3 runs to 15 residues. In germline, CDR1 is MGHRA, CDR2 YSYEKL. In DNA, the CDR3 is TGCGCCAGCAGCCAAGATGAGGGGGCGGGGGAAAAACTGTTTTTT. It yields the protein CASSQDEGAGEKLFF.

In its sample, this clonotype ranks as medium-sized (0.01 to 0.1%). For a library built for alpha chains, this beta chain is a stray read; little rests on its size. The chain is built from TRBV7-2 and TRBJ2-5; D might be TRBD2 (7 bases). This CDR3 is 16 amino acids long. Trimming stripped 2 bases from V and 1 base from J, with 14 bases between. Germline V lookup: CDR1 SGHTA, CDR2 FQGNSA. The CDR3 sequence is CASSLSRGRGQETQYF. The CDR3 DNA reads TGTGCCAGCAGCTTAAGTAGGGGGAGGGGCCAAGAGACCCAGTACTTC.